The subject of this entry is one T cell receptor (beta chain). What it recognizes is unknown. This record comes from a study of OX40 agonist ivuxolimab in advanced cancers. Study background: Patients' therapy was ivuxolimab, an antibody that acts as an agonist of OX40 (CD134). Cohort: 80% to 90% men, mean age approximately 66, aged roughly 20 to 79. Study-level findings and limits: At 0.1 to 3.0 mg/kg and by week 6, CD4+ and CD8+ T cells in the blood had expanded clonally.

The germline gives CDR1 SGHTA, CDR2 FQGNSA. The CDR3 consists of 13 residues. V was pared by 1 base and J by 8 bases, with 10 bases between. Repertoires were generated with immunoSEQ multiplex PCR, while TCRdb's copy carries only in-frame clones and drops some. The sample shows 70,000 to 85,000 clones, around 83% of them seen only once. The chain has TRBV7-2 and TRBJ2-3; D not resolved. The sequence derives from an adult with an advanced solid tumor such as melanoma, head and neck, liver or kidney cancer. Sequenced material: CD4+ or CD8+ T cells sorted from blood, taken in a trial of the OX40 agonist ivuxolimab. CDR3 protein: CASSLEGGGTQYF. In DNA form, the CDR3 reads TGTGCCAGCAGCTTAGAGGGTGGCGGTACGCAGTATTTT.